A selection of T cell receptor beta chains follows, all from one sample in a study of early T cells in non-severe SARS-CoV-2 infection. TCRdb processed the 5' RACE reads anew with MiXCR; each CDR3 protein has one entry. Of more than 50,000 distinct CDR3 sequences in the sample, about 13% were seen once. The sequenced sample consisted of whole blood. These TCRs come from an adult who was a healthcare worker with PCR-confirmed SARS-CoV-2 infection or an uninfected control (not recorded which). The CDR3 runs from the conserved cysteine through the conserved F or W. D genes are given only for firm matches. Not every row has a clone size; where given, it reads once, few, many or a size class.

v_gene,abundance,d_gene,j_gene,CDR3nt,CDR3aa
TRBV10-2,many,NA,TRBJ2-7,TGCGCCAGCAGTATGACCCTCTCCTACGAGCAGTACTTC,CASSMTLSYEQYF
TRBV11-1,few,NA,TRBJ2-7,TGTGCCAGCAGCTTCCACCAGGGGTTCGAGCAGTACTTC,CASSFHQGFEQYF
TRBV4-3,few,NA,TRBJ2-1,TGCGCCAGCAGCCAAGAAGCGCGGGTGAGCTCCTACAATGAGCAGTTCTTC,CASSQEARVSSYNEQFF
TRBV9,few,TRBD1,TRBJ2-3,TGTGCCAGCAGCGTAGAGGGACAGAGCACAGATACGCAGTATTTT,CASSVEGQSTDTQYF
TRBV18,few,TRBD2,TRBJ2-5,TGTGCCAGCTCACCATTACTAGCGGTAAAAGAGACCCAGTACTTC,CASSPLLAVKETQYF
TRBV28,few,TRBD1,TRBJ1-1,TGTGCCAGCAGTTTATCGGGCAGGGGGGCTGAAGCTTTCTTT,CASSLSGRGAEAFF
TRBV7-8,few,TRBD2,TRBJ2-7,TGTGCCAGCAGCATCTTTAGCGGGGCTGGGAACGAGCAGTACTTC,CASSIFSGAGNEQYF
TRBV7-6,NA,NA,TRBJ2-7,TGTGCCAGCAGCTTAGGAGGCGCCGTTTACTCGTTTGGTCACGAGCAGTACTTC,CASSLGGAVYSFGHEQYF
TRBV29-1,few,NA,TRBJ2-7,TGCAGCGTTGTGGGACCCAGCTCCTACGAGCAGTACTTC,CSVVGPSSYEQYF
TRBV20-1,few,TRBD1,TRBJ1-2,TGCAGTGCTAGAGATCAGGGGGGGATACTAGATGGCTACACCTTC,CSARDQGGILDGYTF
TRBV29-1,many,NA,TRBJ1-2,TGCAGCGTGGTGGATACTAACTATGGCTACACCTTC,CSVVDTNYGYTF
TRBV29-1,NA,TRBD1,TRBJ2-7,TGCAGCGGGGGACAGGGGGGACGCGAGCAGTACTTC,CSGGQGGREQYF
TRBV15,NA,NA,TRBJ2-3,TGTGCCACCAGCAGAGATCCCGCTAGCGTAGATACGCAGTATTTT,CATSRDPASVDTQYF
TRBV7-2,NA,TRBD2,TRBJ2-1,TGTGCCAGCAGCCGCGGGACTAGCGGGACCGAGCAGTTCTTC,CASSRGTSGTEQFF
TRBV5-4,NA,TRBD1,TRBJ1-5,TGTGCCAGCAGCCTCGAAGGGGGCCACACAGATACGCAGCATTTT,CASSLEGGHTDTQHF
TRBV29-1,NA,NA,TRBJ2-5,TGCAGCGCCGGGGGTGGGGGCTCGGAGACCCAGTACTTC,CSAGGGGSETQYF
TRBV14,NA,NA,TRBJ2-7,TGTGCCAGCAGCCTGGAGCAGGGAACCTACGAGCAGTACTTC,CASSLEQGTYEQYF
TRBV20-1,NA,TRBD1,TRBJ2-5,TGCAGTGCAAACCAGGGGGCTCGGGAGACCCAGTACTTC,CSANQGARETQYF
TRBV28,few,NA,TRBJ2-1,TGTGCCAGCAGTCCCCGATTCTACAATGAGCAGTTCTTC,CASSPRFYNEQFF
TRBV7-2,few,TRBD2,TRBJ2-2,TGTGCCAGCAGCTTAGGGTGGGGACTAGCTACGAACACCGGGGAGCTGTTTTTT,CASSLGWGLATNTGELFF
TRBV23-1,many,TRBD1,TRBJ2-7,TGCGCCAGCAGTCGACCTTGGACAGGGTCCCTCTACGAGCAGTACTTC,CASSRPWTGSLYEQYF
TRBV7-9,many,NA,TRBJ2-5,TGTGCCAGCAGCTTAAGCAACATCCAAGAGACCCAGTACTTC,CASSLSNIQETQYF
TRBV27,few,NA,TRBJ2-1,TGTGCCAGCAGTTTGGGGCCGAGAGTCGGCAATGAGCAGTTCTTC,CASSLGPRVGNEQFF
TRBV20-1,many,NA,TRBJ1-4,TGCAGTGCACGACAGCCAACTAATGAAAAACTGTTTTTT,CSARQPTNEKLFF
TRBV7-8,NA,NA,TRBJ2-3,TGTGCCAGCAGCCAAGTTTTCGGGTTTGGCGCAGATACGCAGTATTTT,CASSQVFGFGADTQYF
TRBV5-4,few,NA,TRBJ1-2,TGTGCCAGCAGCTTGGCCGGCAGGAGAAACTATGGCTACACCTTC,CASSLAGRRNYGYTF
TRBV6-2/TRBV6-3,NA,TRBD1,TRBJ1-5,TGTGCCAGCAGGGGAGTAGGGACAGGCGGCAATCAGCCCCAGCATTTT,CASRGVGTGGNQPQHF
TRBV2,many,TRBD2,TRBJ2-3,TGTGCCAGCAGTGACCCCGGACTAGCGGGGCGGGCAGATACGCAGTATTTT,CASSDPGLAGRADTQYF
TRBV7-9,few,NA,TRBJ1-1,TGTGCCAGCAGCTTGGACACCTTCCCCACTGAAGCTTTCTTT,CASSLDTFPTEAFF
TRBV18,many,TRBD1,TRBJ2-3,TGTGCCAGCTCAGAGCTCTCGACAGGGGTCCGCACAGATACGCAGTATTTT,CASSELSTGVRTDTQYF
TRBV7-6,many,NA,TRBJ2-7,TGTGCCAGCAGCTTAGCGGGTCACAGTACCTACGAGCAGTACTTC,CASSLAGHSTYEQYF